This paragraph reports one T cell receptor beta chain. The antigen remains undetermined. This sample is part of a study of CD4 T cells in relation to SARS-CoV-2 and coronaviruses. Study overall: After 10 days of antigen culture, PBMC TCR beta CDR3s were sequenced. The restricting HLA molecule for shared crossreactive spike epitopes was mapped.

The CDR3 contains 16 residues. Trimming took off 4 bases at V and 2 bases at J, with 21 bases between the two ends. Germline CDR1 SQVTM, CDR2 ANQGSEA. Generated by immunoSEQ multiplex PCR, the TCRdb table keeps only in-frame clones and is missing some. Of about 36,000 clones listed, about 86% are singletons. Naive and memory CD4+ T cells were separated from cryopreserved PBMCs. For less than eleven days, roughly 9.4 x 10^4 sorted CD4+ cells grew with T cell-depleted PBMCs and CEF. V and J are TRBV29-1 and TRBJ2-7, with D possibly matching TRBD1 (5 bases). This receptor was identified in an adult with COVID-19. Sequencing was performed on naive CD4+ T cells from PBMCs, cultured in vitro. Subset defined: naive CD4+ T cells isolated by negative enrichment. The DNA for the CDR3 is TGCAGCGTTGTATTTCGGCCCTTGACAGCCCCCTACGAGCAGTACTTC. It yields the protein CSVVFRPLTAPYEQYF.